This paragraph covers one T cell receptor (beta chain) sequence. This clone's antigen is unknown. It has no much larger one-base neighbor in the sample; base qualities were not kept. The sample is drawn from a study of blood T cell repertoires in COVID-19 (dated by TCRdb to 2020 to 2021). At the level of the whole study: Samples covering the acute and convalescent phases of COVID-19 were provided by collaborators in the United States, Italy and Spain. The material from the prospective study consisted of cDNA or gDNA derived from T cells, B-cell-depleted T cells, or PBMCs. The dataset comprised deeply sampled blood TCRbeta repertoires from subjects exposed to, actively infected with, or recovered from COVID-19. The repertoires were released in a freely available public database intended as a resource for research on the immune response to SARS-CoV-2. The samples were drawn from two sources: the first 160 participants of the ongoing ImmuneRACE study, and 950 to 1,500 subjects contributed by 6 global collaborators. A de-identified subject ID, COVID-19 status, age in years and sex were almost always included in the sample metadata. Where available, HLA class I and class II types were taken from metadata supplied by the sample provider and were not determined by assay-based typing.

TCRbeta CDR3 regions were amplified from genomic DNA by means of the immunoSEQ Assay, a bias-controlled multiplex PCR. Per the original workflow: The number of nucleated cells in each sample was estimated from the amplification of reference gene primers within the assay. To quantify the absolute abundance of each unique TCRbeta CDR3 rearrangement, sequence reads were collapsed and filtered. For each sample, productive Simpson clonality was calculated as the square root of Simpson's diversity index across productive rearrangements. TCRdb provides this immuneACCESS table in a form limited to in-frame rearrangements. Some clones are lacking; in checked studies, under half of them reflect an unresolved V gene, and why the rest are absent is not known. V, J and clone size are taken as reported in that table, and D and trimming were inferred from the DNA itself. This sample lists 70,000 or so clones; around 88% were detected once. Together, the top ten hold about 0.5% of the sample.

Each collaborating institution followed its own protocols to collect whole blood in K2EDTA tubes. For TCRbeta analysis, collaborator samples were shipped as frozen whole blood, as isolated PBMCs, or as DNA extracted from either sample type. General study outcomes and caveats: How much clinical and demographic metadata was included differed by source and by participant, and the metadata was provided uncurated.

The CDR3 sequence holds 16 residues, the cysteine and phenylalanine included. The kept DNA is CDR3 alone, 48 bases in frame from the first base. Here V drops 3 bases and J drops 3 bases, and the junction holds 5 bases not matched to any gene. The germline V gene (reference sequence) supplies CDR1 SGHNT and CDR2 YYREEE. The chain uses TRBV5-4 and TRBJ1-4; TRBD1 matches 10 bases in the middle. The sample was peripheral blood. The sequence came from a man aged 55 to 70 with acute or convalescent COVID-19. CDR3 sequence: CASSSGTGAANEKLFF. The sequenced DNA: TGTGCCAGCAGCTCCGGGACAGGGGCCGCTAATGAAAAACTGTTTTTT.